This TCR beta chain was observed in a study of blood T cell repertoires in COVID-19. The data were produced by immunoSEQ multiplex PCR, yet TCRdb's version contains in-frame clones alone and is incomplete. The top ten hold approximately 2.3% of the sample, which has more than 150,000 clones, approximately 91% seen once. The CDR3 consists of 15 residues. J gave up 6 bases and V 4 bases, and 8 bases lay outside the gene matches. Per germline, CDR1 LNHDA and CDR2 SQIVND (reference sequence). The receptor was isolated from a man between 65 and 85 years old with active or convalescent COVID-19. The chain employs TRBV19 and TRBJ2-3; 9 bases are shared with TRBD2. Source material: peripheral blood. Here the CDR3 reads CASSSGGALRDTQYF. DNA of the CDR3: TGTGCCAGTAGTAGCGGGGGGGCACTTCGGGATACGCAGTATTTT.